The rows below give T cell receptor beta chains drawn from one sample of a study of cytomegalovirus exposure and HLA in healthy donors. The table came from immunoSEQ multiplex PCR; TCRdb's copy has only in-frame clones and leaves some out. This sample has more than 95,000 clones; around 77% occur once, and the top ten carry 8.6%. What was sequenced was PBMCs. These TCRs come from a woman aged 40 to 50 in good health and CMV-seropositive. Both conserved end residues are part of each CDR3. D genes are given only for firm matches. A row's size may be missing; if present it is once, few, many or a size class.

J gene: TRBJ2-3
D gene: NA
V gene: TRBV29-1
clone size: NA
CDR3 length: 14
CDR3 protein: CSARRGVSTDTQYF
CDR3 DNA: TGCAGCGCCAGAAGGGGCGTAAGCACAGATACGCAGTATTTT

J gene: TRBJ1-2
D gene: TRBD1
V gene: TRBV9
clone size: NA
CDR3 length: 16
CDR3 protein: CASSPRTGWANYGYTF
CDR3 DNA: TGTGCCAGCAGCCCCAGGACAGGCTGGGCTAACTATGGCTACACCTTC

J gene: TRBJ1-6
D gene: NA
V gene: TRBV9
clone size: NA
CDR3 length: 17
CDR3 protein: CASSVEPGAVSNSPLHF
CDR3 DNA: TGTGCCAGCAGCGTAGAGCCAGGGGCCGTCAGTAATTCACCCCTCCACTTT

J gene: TRBJ2-3
D gene: TRBD1
V gene: TRBV5-1
clone size: NA
CDR3 length: 16
CDR3 protein: CASSLALQGVTDTQYF
CDR3 DNA: TGCGCCAGCAGCTTGGCGTTACAGGGGGTCACAGATACGCAGTATTTT

J gene: TRBJ1-6
D gene: TRBD1
V gene: TRBV11-2
clone size: NA
CDR3 length: 16
CDR3 protein: CASSLMGGRGNSPLHF
CDR3 DNA: TGTGCCAGCAGCTTAATGGGGGGCAGGGGGAATTCACCCCTCCACTTT

J gene: TRBJ2-7
D gene: TRBD2
V gene: TRBV7-9
clone size: NA
CDR3 length: 15
CDR3 protein: CASSGQTSASYEQYF
CDR3 DNA: TGTGCCAGCTCCGGCCAGACTAGCGCGAGCTACGAGCAGTACTTC

J gene: TRBJ1-1
D gene: TRBD1
V gene: TRBV5-4
clone size: few
CDR3 length: 14
CDR3 protein: CASSPGQVDTEAFF
CDR3 DNA: TGTGCCAGCAGCCCTGGACAGGTGGACACTGAAGCTTTCTTT

J gene: TRBJ2-1
D gene: NA
V gene: TRBV4-3
clone size: NA
CDR3 length: 18
CDR3 protein: CASSQEDLAPRGYNEQFF
CDR3 DNA: TGCGCCAGCAGCCAAGAAGATTTAGCGCCCCGTGGTTACAATGAGCAGTTCTTC

J gene: TRBJ2-1
D gene: TRBD1
V gene: TRBV5-1
clone size: NA
CDR3 length: 16
CDR3 protein: CASSTGQGSSYNEQFF
CDR3 DNA: TGCGCCAGCAGCACTGGACAGGGGTCTTCCTACAATGAGCAGTTCTTC

J gene: TRBJ2-7
D gene: NA
V gene: TRBV5-4
clone size: NA
CDR3 length: 16
CDR3 protein: CASSLTGTPFSYEQYF
CDR3 DNA: TGTGCCAGCAGCCTCACCGGGACACCGTTCTCCTACGAGCAGTACTTC

J gene: TRBJ2-2
D gene: NA
V gene: TRBV4-1
clone size: NA
CDR3 length: 17
CDR3 protein: CASSHPVGGSNTGELFF
CDR3 DNA: TGCGCCAGCAGCCACCCTGTGGGCGGGTCGAACACCGGGGAGCTGTTTTTT